Presented here are 3 T cell receptor beta chains from one specimen sequenced in a study of CD8 T cells in ankylosing spondylitis. Findings and caveats of the study: Characteristic of ankylosing spondylitis blood, it appeared, was a TCR beta motif comprising about eight highly homologous variants.

TCRdb ran MiXCR on the 5' RACE reads and lists one entry per CDR3 protein. The sample holds some 240,000 distinct CDR3 sequences; more than 5.5% are singletons and the top ten take 14%. No antigens are known for them. Sequences were obtained from blood, either unsorted or a sorted T cell fraction (not recorded which). The receptors were gathered from a male donor with ankylosing spondylitis.

The genes are TRBV4-3 and TRBJ2-3; 10 nucleotides align to TRBD2. Germline V lookup: CDR1 LGHNA, CDR2 YSLEER. This CDR3 has 15 residues. Losses at the gene ends were 4 bases for V and 3 bases for J; bases not matched to a gene: 4. The CDR3 is CASSRSGGGTDTQYF. As DNA, the CDR3 is TGCGCCAGCAGCCGAAGCGGGGGGGGGACAGATACGCAGTATTTT.

A word on this clonotype: In this CDR3 the conserved last residue, phenylalanine or tryptophan, is missing, so a read error is likely. This chain joins TRBV9 and TRBJ2-5; 7 bases align to TRBD1. Unmatched junction bases numbered 11, after V lost 4 bases and J lost 5 bases. This CDR3 has 15 amino acids. The germline CDR1 and CDR2 sequences are SGDLS and YYNGEE. CDR3 region: CASSPPDRYYETQYY. CDR3 sequence (DNA): TGTGCCAGCAGCCCCCCGGACAGGTACTATGAGACCCAGTACTAC.

This clonotype appeared many times. J is TRBJ1-5 and V is TRBV2; weak D call: TRBD1 (5 bases). The V and J ends lost 6 bases and 6 bases respectively, with 15 bases between them. Germline values: CDR1 SNHLY, CDR2 FYNNEI. The CDR3 spans 14 residues. The DNA of the CDR3 is TGTGCCAGCAGGTCCACGGGGCCCGGTCAGCCCCAGCATTTT. Translated: CASRSTGPGQPQHF.